This TCR beta chain was obtained from a study of response to subunit inactivated influenza vaccine. Study results and limitations: Each seasonal flu vaccination may recruit only limited new T cells, authors suggested.

This clonotype showed up many times. The target antigen is unknown. TCRdb re-called the RT-PCR reads through MiXCR, storing one row per CDR3 protein. The data show 750,000 to 850,000 distinct CDR3 sequences, less than 20% seen once. Trimming at V came to 2 bases and at J to 4 bases, leaving 2 bases not matched to a gene. This CDR3 region has 15 residues. Sequenced material: PBMCs from blood, taken 5 days after vaccination. The chain couples TRBV12-3 or TRBV12-4 to TRBJ2-1, with 10 positions matching TRBD1. The sequence derives from a man in his fifties who received an inactivated influenza vaccine. The DNA of the CDR3 is TGTGCCAGCAGTTTATGGGGACAGGGGTACAATGAGCAGTTCTTC. Its protein is CASSLWGQGYNEQFF.